This T cell receptor (beta chain) was obtained from a study of blood T cell repertoires in COVID-19. Study in general: Sources were T cells, B-cell-depleted T cells, or PBMCs; the material itself was cDNA or gDNA.

This clone turned up a few times. The table came from immunoSEQ multiplex PCR; TCRdb's copy has only in-frame clones and leaves some out. The sample contains 95,000 to 150,000 clones, 90% of which appear only once. The CDR3 covers 15 residues. Trimming shortened V by 1 base and J by 5 bases, and 14 bases separated the two germline ends. Germline values: CDR1 SGHTA, CDR2 FQGNSA. The receptor was derived from a woman aged 60-75 years with COVID-19, enrolled during active disease. The chain combines TRBV7-2 with TRBJ2-5, with a weak D call TRBD1 (5 bases). The specimen was peripheral blood. The CDR3 DNA sequence: TGTGCCAGCAGCTTAGGCAACAGGCACGGGGAGACCCAGTACTTC. Protein product: CASSLGNRHGETQYF.